Following are 8 T cell receptor beta chains from one sample sequenced in a study of preoperative IRX-2 immunotherapy in early breast cancer (dated by TCRdb to the late 2010s). The treatment or condition label corresponds to: preoperative locoregional IRX-2 cytokine immunotherapy. The library was generated by the immunoSEQ multiplex PCR assay. As stored in TCRdb, this immuneACCESS dataset retains in-frame rearrangements with V and J assigned. A fraction of the clones does not appear; measured against another copy, unresolved V genes explain less than half of the discrepancy, and the remainder lacks a known reason. The sample has around 30,000 clones on record, about 83% of them singletons. The ten top clones hold 2% to 2.5% of the sample. Sequences were derived from lymph node tissue, sampled before IRX-2 immunotherapy. The source is a human donor with breast cancer.

The J gene is TRBJ2-7, the V gene TRBV19; D is perhaps TRBD2 (5 bases). Germline V lookup: CDR1 LNHDA, CDR2 SQIVND (reference sequence). The V end was cut by 3 bases, the J end by 1 base, with 7 bases between. The CDR3 loop spans 13 amino acids. The CDR3 loop reads CASSIGGSYEQYF. The CDR3 coding sequence is TGTGCCAGTAGTATTGGAGGATCCTACGAGCAGTACTTC.

V usage is TRBV6-8 and J usage is TRBJ2-1; a possible D gene is TRBD2 (6 bases). Germline V gene sequence: CDR1 MNHGY, CDR2 SAAAGT. This CDR3 has 14 amino acids. The V gene lost 4 bases and the J gene lost 2 bases, with 9 bases spanning the gap. The CDR3 DNA follows: TGTGCCAGCAGTTCGACGGGAGCCTACAATGAGCAGTTCTTC. As protein: CASSSTGAYNEQFF.

The J gene is TRBJ1-2, the V gene TRBV30, with D possibly TRBD1 on 5 matching bases. The V end lost 8 bases, the J end lost 0 bases, and 22 bases lay between the germline ends. CDR1 and CDR2 from the germline V gene are GTSNPN and SVGIG (reference sequence). The CDR3 extends over 16 amino acids. CDR3 residues: CASSNTRDPANYGYTF. The CDR3, as DNA: TGTGCCAGCAGCAATACCCGGGACCCCGCTAACTATGGCTACACCTTC.

V usage is TRBV6-8 and J usage is TRBJ1-2; D is undetermined. The germline V and J ends were trimmed by 4 bases and 5 bases, with 11 bases remaining between them. The CDR3 runs to 13 residues. Per germline, CDR1 MNHGY and CDR2 SAAAGT. The CDR3 protein is CASSLPPPYGYTF. For the CDR3, the DNA is TGTGCCAGCAGTTTACCCCCCCCATATGGCTACACCTTC.

In DNA, the CDR3 is TGCGCCAGCAGTGAGGGGGTCGGAGATACGCAGTATTTT. Its translation: CASSEGVGDTQYF. J is TRBJ2-3 and V is TRBV10-2; D remains ambiguous. Germline CDR1 is WSHSY and CDR2 is SAAADI. CDR3 length: 13 residues. The V end lost 2 bases, the J end lost 5 bases, and 8 bases lay between the germline ends.

The V and J genes are TRBV5-1 and TRBJ1-2; D remains unclear. This CDR3 spans 17 amino acids. Germline loops: CDR1 SGHRS, CDR2 YFSETQ. V dropped 5 bases and J dropped 4 bases, with 24 bases sitting between them. The CDR3 nucleotides read TGCGCCAGCAGTCCGGATGGAACGACAAATTCCTTCTATGGCTACACCTTC. This translates into CASSPDGTTNSFYGYTF.

V and J are TRBV14 and TRBJ1-4; 7 bases are shared with TRBD1. CDR3 size: 15 residues. V lost 3 bases to trimming and J lost 1 base; unmatched junction nucleotides: 2. The germline V gene encodes CDR1 SGHDN and CDR2 FVKESK. The CDR3 here is CASSQTGLTNEKLFF. The CDR3 DNA sequence: TGTGCCAGCAGCCAGACAGGGTTAACTAATGAAAAACTGTTTTTT.

The chain has TRBV7-1 and TRBJ2-3; maybe TRBD2 (5 bases). TRBV7-1 is an ORF for which the function is uncertain. The CDR3 contains 13 residues. Between the trimmed V and J ends, which lost 4 bases and 4 bases, there was a span of 9 bases. CDR3 bases: TGTGCCAGCAGCTTTTCGGGGTCAGATACGCAGTATTTT. Protein: CASSFSGSDTQYF.